This T cell receptor beta chain was documented in a study of early T cells in non-severe SARS-CoV-2 infection. In germline, CDR1 is MNHEY, CDR2 SVGEGT. V lost 6 bases, J lost 3 bases, and 25 bases stayed unmatched. This CDR3 spans 20 amino acids. Unique molecular identifiers were added to individual cDNA molecules. From the 5' RACE reads, TCRdb called clonotypes with MiXCR, one entry per CDR3 protein. Of about 58,000 distinct CDR3 sequences in the sample, roughly 13% are singletons; the top ten hold 7.5% to 10%. This clonotype has ten or more counts. This clonotype was obtained from an adult who was a healthcare worker with PCR-confirmed SARS-CoV-2 infection or an uninfected control (not recorded which). This chain uses TRBV6-2 or TRBV6-3 with TRBJ2-5; the match to TRBD2 covers 7 bases. Material for sequencing was whole blood. In DNA form, the CDR3 reads TGTGCCAGCAGCCACACCTCCCAGCTAGTCGGGGGGTTCAGGGAAGAGACCCAGTACTTC. This translates into CASSHTSQLVGGFREETQYF.